Below are 24 T cell receptor beta chains sequenced from a single sample in a study of T cell responses to AZD1222 COVID-19 vaccine. Repertoires were generated with immunoSEQ multiplex PCR, while TCRdb's copy carries only in-frame clones and drops some. The sample shows about 140,000 clones, more than 85% of them seen only once. Specimen: peripheral blood, collected on day 0 of AZD1222 vaccination. Source of these receptors: an adult in good health.

This rearrangement joins TRBV19 to TRBJ1-4; no definite D call. From germline, CDR1 is LNHDA and CDR2 SQIVND (reference sequence). The CDR3 has 13 amino acids. Trimming stripped 2 bases from V and 8 bases from J, with 9 bases between. The CDR3 loop is CASSINSGEKLFF. The CDR3 DNA reads as TGTGCCAGTAGTATAAACTCGGGAGAAAAACTGTTTTTT.

This clone has only one observation. The chain has TRBV7-6 and TRBJ2-7; D is undetermined. Germline-derived CDR1 and CDR2 are SGHVS and FNYEAQ. The CDR3 is 14 amino acids. With 5 bases removed from V and 2 bases from J, the gap between germline ends came to 13 bases. The CDR3 region has the DNA TGTGCCAGCAGCCCTCCCAGACGGGCCTACGAGCAGTACTTC. Translated, it gives CASSPPRRAYEQYF.

The V call is TRBV27, the J call TRBJ1-3; D is possibly TRBD1 (5 bases). CDR3 length equals 11 residues. CDR1 MNHEY and CDR2 SMNVEV come from the germline V gene (reference sequence). The germline V and J ends were trimmed by 7 bases and 7 bases, with 8 bases remaining between them. The CDR3 loop reads CASKRGNTIYF. As DNA, the CDR3 is TGTGCCAGCAAACGGGGCAACACCATATATTTT.

In its sample, this clone was seen once. The rearrangement joins TRBV4-2 to TRBJ2-3; 7 bases align to TRBD2. The germline CDR1 and CDR2 sequences are LGHNA and YNFKEQ. The V segment lost 6 bases and the J segment 4 bases; nucleotides outside the gene matches: 4. The CDR3 consists of 13 residues. The CDR3 DNA is TGTGCCAGCAGAACTACTAGCGCAGATACGCAGTATTTT. It translates to CASRTTSADTQYF.

The J gene is TRBJ2-3, the V gene TRBV2; 8 bases match TRBD1. Germline CDR1 reads SNHLY; CDR2 reads FYNNEI. The V segment lost 3 bases and the J segment 4 bases; nucleotides outside the gene matches: 3. The CDR3 extends over 14 amino acids. In DNA form, the CDR3 reads TGTGCCAGCAGTGACGGACAGGGCCCAGATACGCAGTATTTT. Its protein is CASSDGQGPDTQYF.

The rearrangement links TRBV27 to TRBJ1-1; D is unclear. The germline CDR1 and CDR2 sequences are MNHEY and SMNVEV (reference sequence). Trimming pared 2 bases from V and 6 bases from J, leaving 13 bases between. CDR3 length: 14 residues. DNA of the CDR3: TGTGCCAGCAGTTTAGGACTGGGGTATGCTGAAGCTTTCTTT. It specifies CASSLGLGYAEAFF.

The rearrangement links TRBV5-4 to TRBJ2-7; 7 bases line up with TRBD2. V was clipped by 6 bases and J by 3 bases; unmatched bases: 12. Germline V gives CDR1 SGHNT, CDR2 YYREEE (reference sequence). The CDR3 loop spans 15 amino acids. The CDR3 nucleotides are TGTGCCAGCACCCGTTCCATGGGGGGGTTCTACGAGCAGTACTTC. It codes for CASTRSMGGFYEQYF.

J is TRBJ2-2 and V is TRBV6-5, with D possibly matching TRBD2 (5 bases). CDR3 size: 15 residues. V gave up 8 bases and J gave up 0 bases, with 13 bases separating them. Germline V lookup: CDR1 MNHEY, CDR2 SVGAGI. The CDR3 region is CASLASSANTGELFF. For the CDR3, the DNA is TGTGCCAGCCTCGCTAGCAGCGCGAACACCGGGGAGCTGTTTTTT.

The V and J genes are TRBV24-1 and TRBJ2-5, with TRBD2 matching over 7 bases. This CDR3 spans 15 amino acids. After removal of 1 base from V and 1 base from J, the junction contained 2 bases not matched to a gene. Per the germline V gene, CDR1 is KGHDR and CDR2 is SFDVKD. The CDR3 coding sequence is TGTGCCACCAGTGATTTTGGCGGGGGCCAAGAGACCCAGTACTTC. Translating it yields CATSDFGGGQETQYF.

The chain employs TRBV7-2 and TRBJ2-1; no clear D gene. V shed 2 bases and J shed 4 bases, with 15 bases lying between them. The CDR3 is made up of 16 amino acids. Looked up from germline, CDR1 is SGHTA and CDR2 is FQGNSA. This CDR3 is CASSLRSVLGYNEQFF. For the CDR3, the DNA is TGTGCCAGCAGCTTAAGGAGTGTTTTGGGGTACAATGAGCAGTTCTTC.

The chain recombines TRBV30 with TRBJ2-7; D perhaps matches TRBD2 (6 bases). Germline loops: CDR1 GTSNPN, CDR2 SVGIG (reference sequence). The CDR3 contains 12 residues. With 6 bases removed from V and 0 bases from J, the gap between germline ends came to 9 bases. The CDR3 nucleotides are TGTGCCTGTGCGGGGTCCTCCTACGAGCAGTACTTC. It codes for CACAGSSYEQYF.

To note about this clone: A read error may produce the germline difference seen at one junction end. The V gene is TRBV30, the J gene TRBJ1-4; 7 bases match TRBD1. Germline CDR1 and CDR2: GTSNPN and SVGIG (reference sequence). The CDR3 consists of 11 residues. DNA for the CDR3: TGTGCCTGGAGTGCAGGGACAGCGAGGGATTTT. Protein sequence: CAWSAGTARDF.

The genes are TRBV4-3 and TRBJ2-3, with 9 bases matching TRBD2. This CDR3 contains 19 residues. With V trimmed by 1 base and J by 5 bases, 16 bases remained unmatched. The germline V gene has CDR1 LGHNA and CDR2 YSLEER. The CDR3 region has the DNA TGCGCCAGCAGCCAAGGGGAACTTGCGGGAGGGCTGGTGGGAGATACGCAGTATTTT. Its translation: CASSQGELAGGLVGDTQYF.

The rearrangement uses TRBV9 and TRBJ2-1, with 10 positions matching TRBD2. The germline CDR1 and CDR2 sequences are SGDLS and YYNGEE. Trimming cost V 4 bases and J 7 bases; bases outside gene matches: 8. The CDR3 sequence is 15 residues long. CDR3 amino acids: CASSPTSGGVNEQFF. For the CDR3, the DNA is TGTGCCAGCAGCCCCACCAGCGGGGGGGTAAATGAGCAGTTCTTC.

CDR3 region: CASSLGRDRGQQFF. In DNA form, the CDR3 reads TGCGCCAGCAGCTTGGGTAGGGACAGGGGTCAGCAGTTCTTC. V usage is TRBV5-1 and J usage is TRBJ2-1; 10 positions match TRBD1. With 0 bases clipped from V and 11 bases from J, the junction kept 5 bases outside the gene matches. Germline assignment: CDR1 SGHRS and CDR2 YFSETQ. The CDR3 spans 14 residues.

The chain recombines TRBV2 with TRBJ2-3; 10 nucleotides line up with TRBD2. Germline CDR1 SNHLY, CDR2 FYNNEI. The V gene end was trimmed by 9 bases and the J gene end by 1 base; junction bases not matched to a gene: 13. The CDR3 covers 17 residues. CDR3 sequence: CARIGASGSGGTDTQYF. CDR3 in DNA: TGTGCCAGGATCGGGGCTAGCGGGAGTGGCGGCACAGATACGCAGTATTTT. Combining the CDR3 with reference TRBV2 and TRBJ2-3 gives the whole variable domain EPEVTQTPSHQVTQMGQEVILRCVPISNHLYFYWYRQILGQKVEFLVSFYNNEISEKSEIFDDQFSVERPDGSNFTLKIRSTKLEDSAMYFCARIGASGSGGTDTQYFGPGTRLTVL.

The chain has TRBV23-1 and TRBJ1-1; D is possibly TRBD1 (6 bases). TRBV23-1 carries the ORF label, with uncertain function. This CDR3 is 18 amino acids long. Between the trimmed V and J ends, which lost 1 base and 0 bases, there was a span of 18 bases. The CDR3: CASSQYMGTSGLNTEAFF. CDR3 in DNA: TGCGCCAGCAGTCAATATATGGGGACAAGCGGATTGAACACTGAAGCTTTCTTT.

V gene TRBV11-2 combines with J gene TRBJ1-1; no firm D call. Between the trimmed V and J ends, which lost 0 bases and 1 base, there was a span of 3 bases. The CDR3 is made up of 13 amino acids. CDR1 and CDR2 from the germline V gene are SGHAT and FQNNGV. CDR3 sequence (DNA): TGTGCCAGCAGCTTAGACCGGAACACTGAAGCTTTCTTT. It is translated as CASSLDRNTEAFF. Full variable domain (outside the CDR3, taken from reference TRBV11-2 and TRBJ1-1): EAGVAQSPRYKIIEKRQSVAFWCNPISGHATLYWYQQILGQGPKLLIQFQNNGVVDDSQLPKDRFSAERLKGVDSTLKIQPAKLEDSAVYLCASSLDRNTEAFFGQGTRLTVV.

The chain couples TRBV30 to TRBJ2-7; 7 bases align to TRBD1. The germline V gene encodes CDR1 GTSNPN and CDR2 SVGIG (reference sequence). CDR3 length equals 15 residues. V gave up 3 bases and J gave up 1 base; unmatched junction bases: 9. This chain's CDR3 is CAWRAYRGPSYEQYF. The CDR3 region has the DNA TGTGCCTGGAGGGCTTACAGGGGACCTTCCTACGAGCAGTACTTC.

The V gene is TRBV29-1, the J gene TRBJ2-1; 8 bases agree with TRBD2. This CDR3 contains 18 residues. The V segment lost 3 bases and the J segment 4 bases; nucleotides outside the gene matches: 17. CDR1 and CDR2 (germline): SQVTM, ANQGSEA. The CDR3 coding sequence is TGCAGCGTTGACCCCCATCGAGCGGGAGCAAGGGGGTACAATGAGCAGTTCTTC. As protein: CSVDPHRAGARGYNEQFF.

V is TRBV20-1 and J is TRBJ2-7, with D uncertain. The V and J ends lost 3 bases and 2 bases respectively, with 5 bases between them. The CDR3 loop spans 11 amino acids. In germline, CDR1 is DFQATT, CDR2 SNEGSKA (reference sequence). The CDR3, as DNA: TGCAGTGCTAGTCTCGCCTACGAGCAGTACTTC. Residues: CSASLAYEQYF.

The genes are TRBV4-1 and TRBJ1-1; TRBD1 might be the D (6 bases). CDR3 length: 13 residues. Trimming pared 5 bases from V and 4 bases from J, leaving 11 bases between. From germline, CDR1 is MGHRA and CDR2 YSYEKL. The CDR3 region is CASSIPGATEAFF. The CDR3 DNA reads as TGCGCCAGCAGCATTCCGGGGGCCACTGAAGCTTTCTTT.

This clone occurred a few times. The chain is built from TRBV18 and TRBJ1-3; 7 bases match TRBD1. Germline trimming cut 2 bases from V and 4 bases from J; bases unmatched to any gene: 11. The germline V gene has CDR1 KGHSH and CDR2 LQKENI. The CDR3 totals 17 residues. CDR3 DNA: TGTGCCAGCTCACCATATTCACAGGGGATGTCGGGAAACACCATATATTTT. Amino acid sequence: CASSPYSQGMSGNTIYF.

The V and J genes are TRBV5-1 and TRBJ2-7, with a weak D call TRBD2 (5 bases). Trimming took off 4 bases at V and 5 bases at J, with 7 bases between the two ends. The germline CDR1 and CDR2 sequences are SGHRS and YFSETQ. There are 11 residues in the CDR3. CDR3 amino acids: CASSPGDEQYF. CDR3 bases: TGCGCCAGCAGCCCCGGGGACGAGCAGTACTTC.